This TCR beta chain was captured by sequencing in a study of T cell responses to AZD1222 COVID-19 vaccine. Turning to the study itself: Second-dose intervals near 4 or 12 weeks were combined. The study's findings and limits: Nearly half of spike-specific TCRs reportedly target variant regions that are unmutated in the B.1.351 and B.1.1.7 variants. Sampling captured repertoires only after the peak T cell response. Breadth and depth of Spike-specific TCRs rose after two AZD1222 doses.

With 5 bases removed from V and 0 bases from J, the gap between germline ends came to 7 bases. Germline CDR1 reads SGHTA; CDR2 reads FQGNSA. The CDR3 is made up of 13 amino acids. As regards this clone: Its specificity is unknown.

The table came from immunoSEQ multiplex PCR; TCRdb's copy has only in-frame clones and leaves some out. The repertoire holds some 74,000 clones, with about 84% as singletons. Specimen: peripheral blood, collected on day 0 of AZD1222 vaccination. The TCR originated in an adult in good health. V is TRBV7-2 and J is TRBJ2-5; D perhaps matches TRBD2 (6 bases). CDR3 in amino acids: CASSGTHQETQYF. CDR3 coding DNA: TGTGCCAGCAGCGGGACTCACCAAGAGACCCAGTACTTC.